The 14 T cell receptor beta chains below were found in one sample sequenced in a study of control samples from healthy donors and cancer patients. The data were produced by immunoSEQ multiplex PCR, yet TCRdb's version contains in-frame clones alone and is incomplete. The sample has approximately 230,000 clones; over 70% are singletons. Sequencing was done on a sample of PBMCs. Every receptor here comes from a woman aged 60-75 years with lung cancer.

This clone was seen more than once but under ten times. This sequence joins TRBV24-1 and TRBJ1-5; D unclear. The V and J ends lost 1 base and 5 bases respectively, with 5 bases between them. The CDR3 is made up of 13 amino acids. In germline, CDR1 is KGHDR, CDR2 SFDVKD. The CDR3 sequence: CATSDFGDQPQHF. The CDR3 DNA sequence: TGTGCCACCAGTGATTTTGGGGATCAGCCCCAGCATTTT.

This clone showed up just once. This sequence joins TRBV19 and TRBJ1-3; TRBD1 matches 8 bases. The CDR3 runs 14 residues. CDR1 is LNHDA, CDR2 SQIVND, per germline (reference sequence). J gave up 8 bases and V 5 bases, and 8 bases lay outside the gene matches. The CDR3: CASSHRQGRDTIYF. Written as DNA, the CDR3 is TGTGCCAGTAGTCACCGACAGGGGCGAGACACCATATATTTT.

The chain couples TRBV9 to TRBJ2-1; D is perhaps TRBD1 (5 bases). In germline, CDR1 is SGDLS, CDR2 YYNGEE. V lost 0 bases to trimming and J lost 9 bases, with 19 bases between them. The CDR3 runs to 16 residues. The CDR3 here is CASSVVDGQGIGEQFF. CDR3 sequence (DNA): TGTGCCAGCAGCGTAGTTGATGGGCAGGGTATCGGTGAGCAGTTCTTC.

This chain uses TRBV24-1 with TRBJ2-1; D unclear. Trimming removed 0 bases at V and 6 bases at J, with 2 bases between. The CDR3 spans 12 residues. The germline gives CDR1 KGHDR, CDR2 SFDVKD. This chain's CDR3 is CATSDLGNEQFF. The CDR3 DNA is TGTGCCACCAGTGATTTGGGCAATGAGCAGTTCTTC.

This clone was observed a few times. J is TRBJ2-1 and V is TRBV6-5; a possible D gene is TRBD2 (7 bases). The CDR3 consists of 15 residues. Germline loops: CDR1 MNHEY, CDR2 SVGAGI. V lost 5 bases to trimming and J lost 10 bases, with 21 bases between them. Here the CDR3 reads CASSPRGAVYDEQFF. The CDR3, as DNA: TGTGCCAGCAGTCCCCGGGGGGCGGTTTACGACGAGCAGTTCTTC.

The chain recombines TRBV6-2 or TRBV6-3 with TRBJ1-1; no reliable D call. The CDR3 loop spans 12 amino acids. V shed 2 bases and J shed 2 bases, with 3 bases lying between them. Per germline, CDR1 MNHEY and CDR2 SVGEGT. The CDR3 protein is CASSYHNTEAFF. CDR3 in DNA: TGTGCCAGCAGTTACCACAACACTGAAGCTTTCTTT.

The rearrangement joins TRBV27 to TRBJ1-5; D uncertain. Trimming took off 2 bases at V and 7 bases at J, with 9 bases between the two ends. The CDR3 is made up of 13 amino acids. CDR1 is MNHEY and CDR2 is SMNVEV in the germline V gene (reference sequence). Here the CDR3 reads CASSLARAQPQHF. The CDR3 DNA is TGTGCCAGCAGTTTAGCCCGGGCCCAGCCCCAGCATTTT.

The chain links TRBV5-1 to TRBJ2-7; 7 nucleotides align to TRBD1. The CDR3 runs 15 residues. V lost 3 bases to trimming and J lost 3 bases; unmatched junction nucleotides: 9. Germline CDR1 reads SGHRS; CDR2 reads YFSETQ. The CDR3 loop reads CASSSAGTANYEQYF. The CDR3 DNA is TGCGCCAGCAGCTCCGCCGGGACAGCTAACTACGAGCAGTACTTC.

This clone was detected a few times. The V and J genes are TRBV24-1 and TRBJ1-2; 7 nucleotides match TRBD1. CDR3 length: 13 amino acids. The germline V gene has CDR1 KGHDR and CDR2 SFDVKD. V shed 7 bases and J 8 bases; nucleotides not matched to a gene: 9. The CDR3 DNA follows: TGTGCCACCAGCGAGGCGACAGGGCGGGGCTACACCTTC. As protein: CATSEATGRGYTF.

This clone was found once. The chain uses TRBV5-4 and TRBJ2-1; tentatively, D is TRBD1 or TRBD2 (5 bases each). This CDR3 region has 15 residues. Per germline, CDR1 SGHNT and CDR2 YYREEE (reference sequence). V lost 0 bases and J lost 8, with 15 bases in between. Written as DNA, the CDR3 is TGTGCCAGCAGCTTGGGAGCAGGGACGGCTGATGAGCAGTTCTTC. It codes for CASSLGAGTADEQFF.

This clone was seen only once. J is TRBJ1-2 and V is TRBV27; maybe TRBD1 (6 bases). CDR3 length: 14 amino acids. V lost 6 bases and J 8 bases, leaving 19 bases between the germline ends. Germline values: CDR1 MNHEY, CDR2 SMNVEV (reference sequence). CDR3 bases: TGTGCCAGCAGGAACCCCGGGGGGGCTGGAGGCTACACCTTC. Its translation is CASRNPGGAGGYTF.

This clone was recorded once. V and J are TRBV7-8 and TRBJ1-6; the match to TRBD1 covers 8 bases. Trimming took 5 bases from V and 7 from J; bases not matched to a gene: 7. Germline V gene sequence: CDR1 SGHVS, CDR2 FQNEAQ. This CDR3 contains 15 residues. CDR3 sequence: CASSGRAGGNSPLHF. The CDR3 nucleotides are TGTGCCAGCAGCGGAAGAGCAGGGGGCAATTCACCCCTCCACTTT.

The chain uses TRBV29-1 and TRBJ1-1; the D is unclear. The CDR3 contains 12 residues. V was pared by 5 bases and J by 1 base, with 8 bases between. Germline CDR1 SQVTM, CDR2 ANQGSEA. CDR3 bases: TGCAGCGTTAAGGGAGCGAACACTGAAGCTTTCTTT. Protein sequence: CSVKGANTEAFF.

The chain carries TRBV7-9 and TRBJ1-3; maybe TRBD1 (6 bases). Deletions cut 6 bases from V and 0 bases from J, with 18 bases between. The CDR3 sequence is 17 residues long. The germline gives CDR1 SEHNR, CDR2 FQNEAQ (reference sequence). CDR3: CASSLRATGASGNTIYF. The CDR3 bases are TGTGCCAGCAGTTTGCGGGCGACAGGAGCCTCTGGAAACACCATATATTTT.